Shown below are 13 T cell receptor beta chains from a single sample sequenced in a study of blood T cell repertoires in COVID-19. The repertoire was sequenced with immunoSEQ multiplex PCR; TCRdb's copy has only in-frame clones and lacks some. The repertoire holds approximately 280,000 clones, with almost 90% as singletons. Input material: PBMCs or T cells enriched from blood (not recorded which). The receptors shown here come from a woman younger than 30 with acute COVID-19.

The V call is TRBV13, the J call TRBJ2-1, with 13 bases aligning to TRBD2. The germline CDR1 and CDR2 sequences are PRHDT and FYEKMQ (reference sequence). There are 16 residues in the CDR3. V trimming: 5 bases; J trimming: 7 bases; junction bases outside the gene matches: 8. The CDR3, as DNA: TGTGCCAGCAGCAACCCCGGACTAGCGGGAGAGAATGAGCAGTTCTTC. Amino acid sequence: CASSNPGLAGENEQFF.

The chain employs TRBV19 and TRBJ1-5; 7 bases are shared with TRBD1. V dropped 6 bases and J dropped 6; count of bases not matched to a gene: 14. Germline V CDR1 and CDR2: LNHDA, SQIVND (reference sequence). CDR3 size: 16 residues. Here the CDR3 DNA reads TGTGCCAGTAGCAAAGGCCGGGAACAGGGGATTCAGCCCCAGCATTTT. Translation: CASSKGREQGIQPQHF.

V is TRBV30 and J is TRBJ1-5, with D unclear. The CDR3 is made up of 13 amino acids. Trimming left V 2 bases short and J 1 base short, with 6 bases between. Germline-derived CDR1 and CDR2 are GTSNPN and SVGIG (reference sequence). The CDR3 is CAWSSQSNQPQHF. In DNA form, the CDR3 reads TGTGCCTGGAGTTCCCAGAGCAATCAGCCCCAGCATTTT.

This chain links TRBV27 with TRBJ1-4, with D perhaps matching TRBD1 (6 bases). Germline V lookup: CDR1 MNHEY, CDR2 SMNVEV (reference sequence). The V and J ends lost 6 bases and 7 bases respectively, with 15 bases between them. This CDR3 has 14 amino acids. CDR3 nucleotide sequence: TGTGCCAGCAGCCTTACAGGGCTAAGTGAAAAACTGTTTTTT. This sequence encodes CASSLTGLSEKLFF.

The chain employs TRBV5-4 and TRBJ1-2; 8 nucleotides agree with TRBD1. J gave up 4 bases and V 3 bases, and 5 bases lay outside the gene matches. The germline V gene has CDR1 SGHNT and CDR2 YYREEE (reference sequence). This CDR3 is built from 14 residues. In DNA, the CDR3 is TGTGCCAGCAGCTGGGGGACAGGCGGCTATGGCTACACCTTC. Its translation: CASSWGTGGYGYTF.

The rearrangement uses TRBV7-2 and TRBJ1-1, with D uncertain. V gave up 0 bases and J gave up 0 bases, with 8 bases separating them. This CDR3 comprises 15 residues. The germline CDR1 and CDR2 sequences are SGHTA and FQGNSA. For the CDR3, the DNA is TGTGCCAGCAGCTTAGCGCACGGGATGAACACTGAAGCTTTCTTT. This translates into CASSLAHGMNTEAFF.

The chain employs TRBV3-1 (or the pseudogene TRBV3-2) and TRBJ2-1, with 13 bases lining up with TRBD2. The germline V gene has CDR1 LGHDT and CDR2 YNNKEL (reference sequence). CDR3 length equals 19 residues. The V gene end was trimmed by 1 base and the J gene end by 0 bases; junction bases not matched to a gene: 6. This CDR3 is CASSQVALAGGSSYNEQFF. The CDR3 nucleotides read TGTGCCAGCAGCCAAGTCGCACTAGCGGGAGGGAGCTCCTACAATGAGCAGTTCTTC.

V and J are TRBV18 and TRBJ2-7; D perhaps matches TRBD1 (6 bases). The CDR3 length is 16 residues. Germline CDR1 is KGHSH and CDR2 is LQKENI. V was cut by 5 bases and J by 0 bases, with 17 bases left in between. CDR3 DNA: TGTGCCAGCTCAAGACAGGTGACCGCAAGCTCCTACGAGCAGTACTTC. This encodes CASSRQVTASSYEQYF.

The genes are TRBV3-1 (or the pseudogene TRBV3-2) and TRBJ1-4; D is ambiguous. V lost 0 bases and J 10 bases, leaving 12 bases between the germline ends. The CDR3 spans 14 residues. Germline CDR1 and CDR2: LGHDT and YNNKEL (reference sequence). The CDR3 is CASSQDFIRGKLFF. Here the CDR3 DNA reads TGTGCCAGCAGCCAAGATTTCATACGGGGAAAACTGTTTTTT.

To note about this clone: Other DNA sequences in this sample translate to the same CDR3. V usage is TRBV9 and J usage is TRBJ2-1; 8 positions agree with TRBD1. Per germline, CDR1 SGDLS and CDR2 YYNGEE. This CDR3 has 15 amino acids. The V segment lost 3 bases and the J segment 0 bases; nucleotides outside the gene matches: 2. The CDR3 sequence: CASSAGQGSYNEQFF. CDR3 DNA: TGTGCCAGCAGCGCTGGACAGGGCTCCTACAATGAGCAGTTCTTC.

CDR3 sequence (DNA): TGTGCCAGCAGACAGGAAAATAATTCACCCCTCCACTTT. Translating gives CASRQENNSPLHF. V and J are TRBV2 and TRBJ1-6, with D perhaps matching TRBD1 (5 bases). Germline V gene lookup returns CDR1 SNHLY and CDR2 FYNNEI. Trimming took off 6 bases at V and 5 bases at J, with 8 bases between the two ends. This CDR3 has 13 amino acids.

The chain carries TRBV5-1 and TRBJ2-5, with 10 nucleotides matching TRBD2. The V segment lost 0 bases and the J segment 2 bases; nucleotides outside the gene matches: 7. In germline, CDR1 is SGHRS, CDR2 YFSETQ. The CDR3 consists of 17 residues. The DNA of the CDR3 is TGCGCCAGCAGCTTGGGAAATAGCGGGAGGTTTCAAGAGACCCAGTACTTC. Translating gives CASSLGNSGRFQETQYF.

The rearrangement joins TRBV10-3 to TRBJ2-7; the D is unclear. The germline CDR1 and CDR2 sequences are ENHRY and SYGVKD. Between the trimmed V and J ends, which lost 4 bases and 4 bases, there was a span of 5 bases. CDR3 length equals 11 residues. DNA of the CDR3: TGTGCCATCAGTGCTTTATACGAGCAGTACTTC. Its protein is CAISALYEQYF.